This is a list of T cell receptor beta chains from one sample in a study of CD8 T cells in Susac syndrome. TCRdb analysed the immunoSEQ multiplex PCR reads with MiXCR anew, one entry per CDR3 protein. There are just over 150,000 distinct CDR3 sequences in the sample; 90% to 95% occur only once, and more than 0.2% lies in the top ten. Sequenced material: CD8+ T cells from PBMCs. The receptor set was obtained from a human donor with multiple sclerosis. Each CDR3 is given with its conserved first and last residue. A D gene is named only where the DNA matches it firmly. Expanded clones are given a class, and other clones once, few, many or no size at all.

CDR3nt	CDR3aa	v_gene	j_gene	abundance	d_gene
TGTGCCATCGATTCAGGGGTCTTCTATGGCTACACCTTC	CAIDSGVFYGYTF	TRBV12-3/TRBV12-4	TRBJ1-2	NA	NA
TGTGCCAGCAGTCCCAACGGGGGCACCGGGGAGCTGTTTTTT	CASSPNGGTGELFF	TRBV7-9	TRBJ2-2	NA	NA
TGTGCTAGTGGTTGGACCGGGACATTTGCGGAGACCCAGTACTTC	CASGWTGTFAETQYF	TRBV12-5	TRBJ2-5	once	NA
TGTGCCAGCAGCTTCGCCGGGAGTGAAGCTTTCTTT	CASSFAGSEAFF	TRBV7-9	TRBJ1-1	NA	NA
TGTGCCAGCAGTGGGGGACAGGGAATCTACGAGCAGTACTTC	CASSGGQGIYEQYF	TRBV28	TRBJ2-7	NA	TRBD1
TGTGCCAGCAGCTCAACGAGTTCTCAGGGGACGGCGTCCTACGAGCAGTACTTC	CASSSTSSQGTASYEQYF	TRBV7-9	TRBJ2-7	NA	NA
TGCAGCGTCGACGATGCGGCCGGGACAGGGGGCTGGAGCTATGGCTACACCTTC	CSVDDAAGTGGWSYGYTF	TRBV29-1	TRBJ1-2	NA	TRBD1
TGTGCCAGCAGCGGACAGGGTGTGAATGAAAAACTGTTTTTT	CASSGQGVNEKLFF	TRBV7-2	TRBJ1-4	NA	TRBD1
TGTGCCACCACTCCGGGAACAGGGCGAGACATTCAGTACTTC	CATTPGTGRDIQYF	TRBV15	TRBJ2-4	NA	NA
TGCGCCAGCAGCCAAGAGGGAGGCGCAGGGTTTAGAGGCGACACCATATATTTT	CASSQEGGAGFRGDTIYF	TRBV4-1	TRBJ1-3	NA	NA
TGTGCCAGCAGCGTGGAGGGGACGGGAAACACCATATATTTT	CASSVEGTGNTIYF	TRBV9	TRBJ1-3	NA	NA
TGTGCCAGCAGCTTTCCGGGACAGGGGATTACCTACGAGCAGTACTTC	CASSFPGQGITYEQYF	TRBV7-9	TRBJ2-7	NA	TRBD1
TGTGCCAGCAGTTTCCAGTCATGGGCAGATACGCAGTATTTT	CASSFQSWADTQYF	TRBV27	TRBJ2-3	once	NA
TGCGCCAGCAGCAAACTAGAAGGGACAGCCTCCTACAATGAGCAGTTCTTC	CASSKLEGTASYNEQFF	TRBV4-1	TRBJ2-1	NA	TRBD1
TGTGCCAGCAGCCCGCCCGGGGCGCCGCGATACGGAGAGACCCAGTACTTC	CASSPPGAPRYGETQYF	TRBV11-2	TRBJ2-5	NA	NA
TGTGCCAGCAGTGGGGGGCTAGAGGGCTTAGATTCGGAAAAACTGTTTTTT	CASSGGLEGLDSEKLFF	TRBV2	TRBJ1-4	NA	NA
TGCAGCGTGGAGAACAGGGCCGGGGTCTACGAGCAGTACTTC	CSVENRAGVYEQYF	TRBV29-1	TRBJ2-7	NA	NA
TGTGCCAGCAGCTTAGAACAGGAGCACCACTACGAGCAGTACTTC	CASSLEQEHHYEQYF	TRBV7-6	TRBJ2-7	NA	NA
TGTGCCACCAGTGATTTGCAACAGGGGGAGACCCAGTACTTC	CATSDLQQGETQYF	TRBV24-1	TRBJ2-5	NA	TRBD1
TGTGCCAGCAGCCCCGTACAGGGGAATAGCAATCAGCCCCAGCATTTT	CASSPVQGNSNQPQHF	TRBV16	TRBJ1-5	NA	TRBD1
TGCAGTGCTATCGGTCCGCAGGGCACTGTCTACGAGCAGTACTTC	CSAIGPQGTVYEQYF	TRBV20-1	TRBJ2-7	NA	NA
TGCAGTGCTAGTGGACGGGACACGGTCTCCTACGAGCAGTACTTC	CSASGRDTVSYEQYF	TRBV20-1	TRBJ2-7	NA	NA
TGTGCCAGCAGCCCTCTCCCCCCGAACACTGAAGCTTTCTTT	CASSPLPPNTEAFF	TRBV14	TRBJ1-1	once	NA
TGTGCCAGCAGCTTAGAGTGGAACACAGATACGCAGTATTTT	CASSLEWNTDTQYF	TRBV11-2	TRBJ2-3	NA	NA
TGTGCCAGCAGCCTAGGGAGGTTGGGCACTGAAGCTTTCTTT	CASSLGRLGTEAFF	TRBV27	TRBJ1-1	NA	NA
TGTGCCAGCACCCCTGGAGTATCCCAGCCCCAGCATTTT	CASTPGVSQPQHF	TRBV12-3/TRBV12-4	TRBJ1-5	NA	NA
TGTGCCAGCAGCCACCGGACAGGGAGGGGTTACGAGCAGTACTTC	CASSHRTGRGYEQYF	TRBV3-1	TRBJ2-7	NA	NA
TGTGCCAGCAGACCACCTAGGTTCGACTATGGCTACACCTTC	CASRPPRFDYGYTF	TRBV28	TRBJ1-2	NA	NA
TGTGCCAGCCGTGGATTAGCCAAAAACATTCAGTACTTC	CASRGLAKNIQYF	TRBV12-3/TRBV12-4	TRBJ2-4	NA	NA
TGTGCCAGCAGCTTTTCACAAAAGTACCAAGAGACCCAGTACTTC	CASSFSQKYQETQYF	TRBV5-6	TRBJ2-5	NA	NA
TGTGCCAGCAGCTTGGAAGGGACAGGGACCTTTAATTACAATGAGCAGTTCTTC	CASSLEGTGTFNYNEQFF	TRBV5-6	TRBJ2-1	NA	TRBD1
TGTGCCAGCAGCTTAGGGACCGCTCATCCCTATGGCTACACCTTC	CASSLGTAHPYGYTF	TRBV7-9	TRBJ1-2	NA	NA
TGCAGCGTTGAAACTAACTATGGCTACACCTTC	CSVETNYGYTF	TRBV29-1	TRBJ1-2	NA	NA
TGTGCCAGCAGTCCTAGGGAGCGGAACACTGAAGCTTTCTTT	CASSPRERNTEAFF	TRBV12-3/TRBV12-4	TRBJ1-1	NA	NA
TGTGCCAGCAGTTTACAGATGAACACTGAAGCTTTCTTT	CASSLQMNTEAFF	TRBV27	TRBJ1-1	once	NA
TGTGCCAGCAGCCCGTGGGCAGGAGGCCTTAGCACAGATACGCAGTATTTT	CASSPWAGGLSTDTQYF	TRBV7-2	TRBJ2-3	NA	NA
TGCAGCGTGGAGCTAGCGGGGGGCACAGATACGCAGTATTTT	CSVELAGGTDTQYF	TRBV29-1	TRBJ2-3	NA	TRBD2
TGCAGTGCTAGAGGACAGGGGGGTTCCTCCTACGAGCAGTACTTC	CSARGQGGSSYEQYF	TRBV20-1	TRBJ2-7	NA	TRBD1
TGCAGCGTTGAAACCAGCGGGGGGGCCAGACGCAGTGAGCAGTTCTTC	CSVETSGGARRSEQFF	TRBV29-1	TRBJ2-1	once	TRBD2
TGCGCCAGCAGCCCGACAGGAGTAAACACTGAAGCTTTCTTT	CASSPTGVNTEAFF	TRBV4-3	TRBJ1-1	once	NA
TGTGCCAGCAGTGAAGGGACTAGCAAACAAGAGACCCAGTACTTC	CASSEGTSKQETQYF	TRBV2	TRBJ2-5	once	TRBD2
TGTGCCAGCAGCCCCAGAACTACGGGGCGGGTCACTGAAGCTTTCTTT	CASSPRTTGRVTEAFF	TRBV6-6	TRBJ1-1	NA	NA
TGTGCCACCTTCTCTCGGCAGGGCGCGCCCCCCCATGAGCAGTTCTTC	CATFSRQGAPPHEQFF	TRBV15	TRBJ2-1	NA	NA
TGTGCCAGCAATCGTGAGGGCAGCCAGAACAATGAGCAGTTCTTC	CASNREGSQNNEQFF	TRBV9	TRBJ2-1	NA	NA
TGTGCCAGCAGGGGGACTCCCGCCTACGAGCAGTACTTC	CASRGTPAYEQYF	TRBV2	TRBJ2-7	NA	NA